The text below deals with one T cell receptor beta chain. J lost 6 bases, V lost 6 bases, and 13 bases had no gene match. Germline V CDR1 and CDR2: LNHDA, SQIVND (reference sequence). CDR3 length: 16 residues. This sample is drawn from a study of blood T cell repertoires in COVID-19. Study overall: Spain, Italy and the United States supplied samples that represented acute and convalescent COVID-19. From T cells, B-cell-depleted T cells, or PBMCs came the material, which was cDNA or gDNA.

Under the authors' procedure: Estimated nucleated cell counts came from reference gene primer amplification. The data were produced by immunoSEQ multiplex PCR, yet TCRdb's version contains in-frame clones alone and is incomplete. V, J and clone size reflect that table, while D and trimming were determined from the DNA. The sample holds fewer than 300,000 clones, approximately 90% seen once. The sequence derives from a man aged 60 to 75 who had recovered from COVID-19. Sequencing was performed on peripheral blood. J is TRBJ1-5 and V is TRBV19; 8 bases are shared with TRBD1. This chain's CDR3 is CASSPQGVDRSQPQHF. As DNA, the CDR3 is TGTGCCAGTAGCCCACAGGGGGTGGACCGGAGTCAGCCCCAGCATTTT.